What follows is one T cell receptor (beta chain) and its context. Its cognate antigen has yet to be identified. Base quality data are lacking; no much larger clone is found one base away. The sample's time point label, decoded: 2015-2016 season, 7 days after influenza vaccination. Adults were given seasonal inactivated influenza vaccine (Fluvarix), and sorted blood CD4 subsets were followed by TCRB sequencing before and after vaccination. Subjects were considered eligible if community-dwelling and if influenza vaccine had not been received in the prior 6 months. Exclusions included influenza vaccine contraindications, substance abuse, HIV/AIDS, active malignancy, immunomodulatory medication and active illness such as respiratory infection. At each time point, somewhere between 40 and 100 mL of blood was taken. PBMC were isolated using Ficoll-Paque PLUS or SepMate separation. CXCR5- memory CD4 T cells were sorted as a comparison non-Tfh subset. Cell subsets were sorted from PBMC on a BD FACS Aria before DNA extraction.

The germline V gene supplies CDR1 SGDLS and CDR2 YYNGEE. Including the terminal cysteine and phenylalanine, the CDR3 comprises 16 residues. Only the CDR3 DNA stays, 48 bases, in frame from base 1. At the junction V is shortened by 5 bases and J by 1 base, with 19 bases in between. The data are from a study of follicular helper T cells after annual influenza vaccination listed by TCRdb under 2017. Regarding the complete study: Blood was drawn on days 0, 7 and 28 after each seasonal influenza vaccination. To look at recall of cTfh clones, some subjects were tracked through successive annual vaccinations covering the 2013-2014, 2014-2015 and 2015-2016 seasons. One week after vaccination, a second recruited cohort of approximately 11 subjects (Table S1) displayed a similar ICOS+CD38+ cTfh response. Multi-year samples were available for six subjects, with four spanning two vaccination seasons and two spanning three seasons. The 2015 samples were processed right after collection, while the 2013-2014 samples were cryopreserved. The study at large found these results: Because only about 8.5-20% of the analyzed cells gave productive TCRB sequences, there was no way to sample rare clonotypes. ICOS+CD38+ cTfh clonality correlated with the frequency of that population, and its change correlated with the change in circulating plasmablast frequency. Day 7 ICOS+CD38+ clones were most often found later in ICOS-CD38- cTfh, suggesting that subset may serve as a memory reservoir. In the assessment of influenza clone enrichment, the possibility that the much larger non-cTfh compartments were undersampled could not be ruled out. Successive annual vaccinations recalled a recurring oligoclonal ICOS+CD38+ cTfh response that included tetramer and AIM influenza-specific clonotypes.

The method was the immunoSEQ multiplex PCR assay. Adaptive Biotechnologies handled the TCRB amplification, library preparation, sequencing and preliminary bioinformatics at Survey level resolution. The paper's processing steps were these. Clonality was calculated in R as 1 minus normalized Shannon entropy, and the Gini index was computed with the R package ineq. To get the overlap score, the summed counts of shared sequences were divided by the total counts of all sequences in both of the compared samples. The significance of shared clonotypes was tested with Fisher's exact test, assuming a theoretical repertoire of 10^7 TCRB sequences. Entries here come from immuneACCESS through TCRdb and include only in-frame sequences with V and J called. Some clones fail to appear in such tables; in the studies checked, an unresolved V gene covers under half of the shortfall, and the cause of the remainder is unknown. That table furnishes V, J and clone size, whereas the DNA furnished D and trimming. A total of 8,500 to 11,000 clones appear in this sample, approximately 87% of them only once. Clones ranked in the top ten supply 0.3% to 0.45% of the sample.

The chain employs TRBV9 and TRBJ2-7; TRBD1 might be the D gene, on 6 matching bases. This receptor was obtained from an adult who received the influenza vaccine. This sample comprised CXCR5- memory CD4+ T cells sorted from blood, obtained 7 days after influenza vaccination. Taken with the paper, the label for cell subset or site translates to: CXCR5- memory CD4 T cells. Read as DNA, the sequence is TGTGCCAGCAGACTTCCTCATCAGGGGATTTCCTACGAGCAGTACTTC. Its product reads: CASRLPHQGISYEQYF. Where the CDR3 stops, the reference TRBV9 and TRBJ2-7 genes take over; the full variable domain is DSGVTQTPKHLITATGQRVTLRCSPRSGDLSVYWYQQSLDQGLQFLIQYYNGEERAKGNILERFSAQQFPDLHSELNLSSLELGDSALYFCASRLPHQGISYEQYFGPGTRLTVT.